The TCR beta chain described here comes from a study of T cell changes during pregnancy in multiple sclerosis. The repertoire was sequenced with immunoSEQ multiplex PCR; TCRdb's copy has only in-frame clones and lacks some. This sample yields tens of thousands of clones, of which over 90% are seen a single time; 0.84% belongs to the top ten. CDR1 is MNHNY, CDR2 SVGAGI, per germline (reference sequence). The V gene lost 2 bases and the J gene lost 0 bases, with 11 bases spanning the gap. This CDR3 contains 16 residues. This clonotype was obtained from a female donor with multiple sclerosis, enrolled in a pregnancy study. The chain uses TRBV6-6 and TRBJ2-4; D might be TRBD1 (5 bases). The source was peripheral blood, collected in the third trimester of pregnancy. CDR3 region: CASSYQDTLAKNIQYF. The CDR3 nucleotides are TGTGCCAGCAGTTACCAGGACACATTAGCCAAAAACATTCAGTACTTC.